The 22 T cell receptor beta chains in this list originate from one sample, sequenced in a study of T-cell reconstitution after alpha-beta-depleted transplantation in children. Preparing the TCRbeta library involved the use of unique molecular identifiers. TCRdb recomputed calls from the PCR reads with MiXCR, one row per CDR3 protein. Here the sample spans about 610,000 distinct CDR3 sequences, about 11% being singletons. The material sequenced was PBMCs from the stem cell graft donor, taken from the stem cell graft. These receptors were collected from a human donor who donated a stem cell graft to a child with acute myeloid leukemia.

V usage is TRBV6-2 or TRBV6-3 and J usage is TRBJ2-7; perhaps D is TRBD1 or TRBD2 (5 bases each). The V gene's germline CDR1 is MNHEY and CDR2 SVGEGT. There are 13 residues in the CDR3. V lost 4 bases and J 6 bases, leaving 13 bases between the germline ends. The CDR3 sequence is CASSWGVGTEQYF. The DNA of the CDR3 is TGTGCCAGCAGTTGGGGTGTGGGGACCGAGCAGTACTTC.

This clonotype was recorded at least ten times. This chain uses TRBV5-6 with TRBJ2-6; D is undetermined. Germline CDR1 reads SGHDT; CDR2 reads YYEEEE. The CDR3 runs to 16 residues. Trimming stripped 0 bases from V and 5 bases from J, with 12 bases between. CDR3 in amino acids: CASSLETFSRANVLTF. The DNA for the CDR3 is TGTGCCAGCAGCTTGGAGACATTCTCCAGGGCCAACGTCCTGACTTTC.

Here the CDR3 reads CSVGATGTQYF. The CDR3 coding sequence is TGCAGCGTAGGTGCCACCGGGACGCAGTATTTT. This sequence joins TRBV29-1 and TRBJ2-3; D gene uncertain. V shed 6 bases and J shed 9 bases, with 13 bases lying between them. CDR1 SQVTM and CDR2 ANQGSEA come from the germline V gene. The CDR3 has 11 amino acids.

This clonotype was picked up many times. The rearrangement joins TRBV5-1 to TRBJ2-7; unclear D gene. In germline, CDR1 is SGHRS, CDR2 YFSETQ. The V gene lost 0 bases and the J gene lost 0 bases, with 10 bases spanning the gap. This CDR3 has 15 residues. CDR3: CASSLVTAGSYEQYF. The CDR3 DNA reads TGCGCCAGCAGCTTGGTTACTGCTGGCTCCTACGAGCAGTACTTC.

This clonotype has more than one count but fewer than ten. The V call is TRBV5-6, the J call TRBJ1-6; 9 nucleotides line up with TRBD1. This CDR3 region has 17 residues. Germline values: CDR1 SGHDT, CDR2 YYEEEE. After removal of 0 bases from V and 8 bases from J, the junction contained 9 bases not matched to a gene. The chain's CDR3 is CASSLGSGTGSDSPLHF. CDR3 coding DNA: TGTGCCAGCAGCTTGGGATCCGGGACAGGGTCGGATTCACCCCTCCACTTT.

This chain joins TRBV18 and TRBJ2-3, with TRBD1 matching 9 bases. Trimming removed 3 bases from V and 6 bases from J; junction bases left unmatched: 4. The CDR3 loop spans 14 amino acids. Germline assignment: CDR1 KGHSH and CDR2 LQKENI. CDR3: CASSPGTGSDTQYF. In DNA form, the CDR3 reads TGTGCCAGCTCACCCGGGACAGGGTCGGATACGCAGTATTTT. The full variable domain, in which reference TRBV18 and TRBJ2-3 provide the parts outside the CDR3, is NAGVMQNPRHLVRRRGQEARLRCSPMKGHSHVYWYRQLPEEGLKFMVYLQKENIIDESGMPKERFSAEFPKEGPSILRIQQVVRGDSAAYFCASSPGTGSDTQYFGPGTRLTVL.

The chain combines TRBV5-5 with TRBJ2-7, with TRBD2 matching over 10 bases. V was pared by 0 bases and J by 6 bases, with 6 bases of the junction left unmatched. CDR1 is SGHKS and CDR2 is YYEKEE in the germline V gene (reference sequence). This CDR3 has 15 residues. The CDR3 region has the DNA TGTGCCAGCAGCTTGGATTTAGGGACTAGCGTCGAGCAGTACTTC. It encodes CASSLDLGTSVEQYF.

This clonotype was seen repeatedly, ten times or more. The rearrangement uses TRBV5-1 and TRBJ2-2, with 8 bases aligning to TRBD1. The CDR3 sequence is 15 residues long. CDR1 is SGHRS, CDR2 YFSETQ, per germline. The V gene end was trimmed by 2 bases and the J gene end by 3 bases; junction bases not matched to a gene: 3. CDR3 coding DNA: TGCGCCAGCAGCTTAGGACAGGGACACACCGGGGAGCTGTTTTTT. Translation gives CASSLGQGHTGELFF.

The chain recombines TRBV12-3 or TRBV12-4 with TRBJ2-7; no clear D gene. This CDR3 is built from 14 residues. V lost 1 base and J 3 bases, leaving 10 bases between the germline ends. In DNA, the CDR3 is TGTGCCAGCAGTTTAGGTGGCAGCCTCTACGAGCAGTACTTC. Protein: CASSLGGSLYEQYF.

This clonotype was observed at least ten times. V is TRBV29-1 and J is TRBJ2-7; the match to TRBD2 covers 7 bases. The germline gives CDR1 SQVTM, CDR2 ANQGSEA. V shed 6 bases, J shed 3 bases, and the junction held 11 bases outside the gene matches. The CDR3 runs to 14 residues. The CDR3 reads CSVEMVGLGYEQYF. CDR3 in DNA: TGCAGCGTCGAAATGGTAGGACTAGGCTACGAGCAGTACTTC.

This clonotype was picked up a small number of times. This CDR3 reads CSASETSGDNEQFF. The CDR3, as DNA: TGCAGTGCTAGCGAGACTAGCGGTGACAATGAGCAGTTCTTC. This chain uses TRBV20-1 with TRBJ2-1; TRBD2 matches at 9 bases. J was trimmed by 5 bases and V by 3 bases; bases with no gene match: 5. CDR3 length: 14 residues. The germline V gene encodes CDR1 DFQATT and CDR2 SNEGSKA (reference sequence).

This clonotype has only a few counts. The V gene is TRBV18, the J gene TRBJ2-7; the D gene is possibly TRBD1 (6 bases). Trimming shortened V by 1 base and J by 1 base, and 11 bases separated the two germline ends. Germline V CDR1 and CDR2: KGHSH, LQKENI. The CDR3 is 15 residues long. The CDR3 here is CASSPRRDRSYEQYF. The CDR3 coding sequence is TGTGCCAGCTCACCACGCCGAGACAGGTCCTACGAGCAGTACTTC.

The chain recombines TRBV3-1 with TRBJ2-7, with TRBD1 matching over 10 bases. The CDR3 runs to 16 residues. Looked up from germline, CDR1 is LGHDT and CDR2 is YNNKEL (reference sequence). Trimming cost V 4 bases and J 2 bases; bases outside gene matches: 8. The CDR3 region is CASSPQMTGGPYEQYF. In nucleotides, the CDR3 is TGTGCCAGCAGCCCACAGATGACAGGGGGCCCCTACGAGCAGTACTTC.

V usage is TRBV20-1 and J usage is TRBJ2-1; no clear D. Germline CDR1 reads DFQATT; CDR2 reads SNEGSKA (reference sequence). Trimming took 1 base from V and 6 from J, leaving 7 bases between them. The CDR3 runs 12 residues. In DNA, the CDR3 is TGCAGTGCTAGAGGGCAGATCAATGAGCAGTTCTTC. This codes for CSARGQINEQFF.

In its sample, this clonotype was seen many times. V usage is TRBV24-1 and J usage is TRBJ2-2, with a possible D match to TRBD1 (6 bases). CDR1 KGHDR and CDR2 SFDVKD come from the germline V gene. Trimming left V 9 bases short and J 6 bases short, with 10 bases between. The CDR3 totals 12 residues. DNA of the CDR3: TGTGCCACCGGGACAACGGCCGGGGAGCTGTTTTTT. It encodes CATGTTAGELFF.

This clonotype was counted many times. V and J are TRBV12-3 or TRBV12-4 and TRBJ2-1; 8 nucleotides align to TRBD1. Unmatched junction bases numbered 10, after V lost 6 bases and J lost 6 bases. This CDR3 region has 15 residues. The CDR3 protein is CASSNRQGQGNEQFF. The CDR3 region has the DNA TGTGCCAGCAGCAACCGACAGGGGCAGGGCAATGAGCAGTTCTTC.

Ten or more counts support this clonotype. The chain couples TRBV6-5 to TRBJ2-1; 8 bases align to TRBD2. The CDR3 covers 16 residues. Germline V gene lookup returns CDR1 MNHEY and CDR2 SVGAGI. V lost 4 bases and J lost 3; bases outside the gene matches: 8. The CDR3 is CASSSRLAGFYNEQFF. The CDR3 coding sequence is TGTGCCAGCAGTTCCCGGTTAGCGGGGTTCTACAATGAGCAGTTCTTC.

The V gene is TRBV4-3, the J gene TRBJ1-5; D is possibly TRBD1 (6 bases). V was trimmed by 1 base and J by 5 bases, leaving 12 bases between them. The germline CDR1 and CDR2 sequences are LGHNA and YSLEER. There are 15 residues in the CDR3. The CDR3 coding sequence is TGCGCCAGCAGCCAAGGAGGGGGAGTCGATCAGCCCCAGCATTTT. Its translation is CASSQGGGVDQPQHF.

The gene calls are TRBV2 and TRBJ2-4; D is unresolved. V was trimmed by 7 bases and J by 9 bases, leaving 16 bases between them. Germline loops: CDR1 SNHLY, CDR2 FYNNEI. The CDR3 is 13 amino acids. The CDR3 region has the DNA TGTGCCAGCACCCCAACATTTAATAGCATTCAGTACTTC. Translating gives CASTPTFNSIQYF.

V and J are TRBV7-9 and TRBJ2-5, with D perhaps assigned TRBD1 or TRBD2 (5 bases each). Per the germline V gene, CDR1 is SEHNR and CDR2 is FQNEAQ (reference sequence). V gave up 11 bases and J gave up 5 bases, with 18 bases separating them. The CDR3 spans 13 residues. CDR3 protein: CASYWDVGETQYF. The CDR3 DNA reads as TGTGCCTCGTATTGGGACGTTGGGGAGACCCAGTACTTC.

This clonotype was seen ten or more times. This chain joins TRBV20-1 and TRBJ2-7; 9 nucleotides agree with TRBD2. CDR1 and CDR2 from the germline V gene are DFQATT and SNEGSKA (reference sequence). The CDR3 is made up of 16 amino acids. With 1 base clipped from V and 3 bases from J, the junction kept 10 bases outside the gene matches. The CDR3 loop is CSARGAASGNLYEQYF. The CDR3 region has the DNA TGCAGTGCTAGAGGTGCCGCTAGCGGGAACCTCTACGAGCAGTACTTC.

The chain is built from TRBV28 and TRBJ1-3, with 8 bases fitting TRBD1. The CDR3 extends over 17 amino acids. V lost 3 bases to trimming and J lost 0 bases; unmatched junction nucleotides: 7. Germline assignment: CDR1 MDHEN and CDR2 SYDVKM. The CDR3 loop is CASSLDYGTGSGNTIYF. CDR3 nucleotide sequence: TGTGCCAGCAGTTTGGATTATGGGACAGGCTCTGGAAACACCATATATTTT.